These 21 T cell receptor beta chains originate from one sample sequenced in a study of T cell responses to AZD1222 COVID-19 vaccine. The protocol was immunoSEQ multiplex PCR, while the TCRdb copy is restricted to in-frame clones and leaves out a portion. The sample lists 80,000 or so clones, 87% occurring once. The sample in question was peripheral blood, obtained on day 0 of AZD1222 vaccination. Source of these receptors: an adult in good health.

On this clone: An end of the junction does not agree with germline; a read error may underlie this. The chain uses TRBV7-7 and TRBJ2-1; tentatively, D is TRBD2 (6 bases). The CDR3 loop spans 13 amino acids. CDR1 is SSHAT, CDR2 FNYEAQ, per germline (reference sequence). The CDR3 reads CASSLERGYEQFF. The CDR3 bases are TGTGCTAGCAGCTTAGAACGGGGGTATGAGCAGTTCTTC.

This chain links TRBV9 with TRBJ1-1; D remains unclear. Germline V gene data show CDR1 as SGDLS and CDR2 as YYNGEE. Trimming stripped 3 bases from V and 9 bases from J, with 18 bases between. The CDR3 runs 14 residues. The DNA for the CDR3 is TGTGCCAGCAGCGCGGGGTTTCTCTCGACACAAGCTTTCTTT. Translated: CASSAGFLSTQAFF.

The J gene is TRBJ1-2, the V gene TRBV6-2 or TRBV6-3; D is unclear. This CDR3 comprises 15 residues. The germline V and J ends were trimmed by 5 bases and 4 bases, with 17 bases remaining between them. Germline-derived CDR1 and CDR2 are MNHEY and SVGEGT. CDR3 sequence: CASSPMEGAAYGYTF. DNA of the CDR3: TGTGCCAGCAGTCCCATGGAGGGAGCGGCCTATGGCTACACCTTC.

CDR3 sequence reads: CASRTEQSRSEKLFF. CDR3 nucleotide sequence: TGTGCCAGCAGGACGGAACAGAGCAGGAGTGAAAAACTGTTTTTT. The chain uses TRBV2 and TRBJ1-4; D is unclear. The V and J ends lost 6 bases and 7 bases respectively, with 18 bases between them. Germline assignment: CDR1 SNHLY and CDR2 FYNNEI. The CDR3 has 15 residues.

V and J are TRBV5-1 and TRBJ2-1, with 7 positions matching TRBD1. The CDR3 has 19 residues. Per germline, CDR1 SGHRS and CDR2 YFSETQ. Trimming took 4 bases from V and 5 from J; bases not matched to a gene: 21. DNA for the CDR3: TGCGCCAGCAGCGCCAACAGGGGTTACTGGGAGTCAGGGAACAATGAGCAGTTCTTC. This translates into CASSANRGYWESGNNEQFF.

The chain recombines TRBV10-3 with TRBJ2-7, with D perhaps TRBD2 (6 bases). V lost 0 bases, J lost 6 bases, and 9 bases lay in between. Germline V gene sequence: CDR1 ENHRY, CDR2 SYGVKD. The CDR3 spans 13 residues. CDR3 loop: CAISESEGFEQYF. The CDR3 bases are TGTGCCATCAGTGAGTCGGAGGGGTTCGAGCAGTACTTC.

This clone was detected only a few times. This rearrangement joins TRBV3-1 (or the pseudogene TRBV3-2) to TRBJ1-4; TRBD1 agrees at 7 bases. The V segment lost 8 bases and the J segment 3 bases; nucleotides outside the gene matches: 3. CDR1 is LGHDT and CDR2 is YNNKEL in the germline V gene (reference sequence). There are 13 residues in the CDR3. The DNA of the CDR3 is TGTGCCAGCCTCCAGGGGGCTAATGAAAAACTGTTTTTT. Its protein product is CASLQGANEKLFF.

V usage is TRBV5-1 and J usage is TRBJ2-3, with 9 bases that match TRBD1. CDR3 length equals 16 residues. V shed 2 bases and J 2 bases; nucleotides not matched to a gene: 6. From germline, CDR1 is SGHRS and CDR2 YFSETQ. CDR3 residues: CASSFRTGAVTDTQYF. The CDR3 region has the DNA TGCGCCAGCAGCTTTAGGACAGGGGCGGTCACAGATACGCAGTATTTT.

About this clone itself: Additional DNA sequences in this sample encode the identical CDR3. CDR3 coding DNA: TGCGCCAGCAGCTTGGTGGTACAGCCCTACGAGCAGTACTTC. It codes for CASSLVVQPYEQYF. The chain has TRBV5-1 and TRBJ2-7; unclear D gene. The CDR3 sequence is 14 residues long. Germline CDR1 SGHRS, CDR2 YFSETQ. Trimming shortened V by 0 bases and J by 2 bases, and 9 bases separated the two germline ends.

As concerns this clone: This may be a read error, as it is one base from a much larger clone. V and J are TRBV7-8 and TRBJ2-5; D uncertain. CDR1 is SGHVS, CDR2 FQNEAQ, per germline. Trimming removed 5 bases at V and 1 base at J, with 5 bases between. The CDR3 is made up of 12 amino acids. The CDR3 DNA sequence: TGTGCCAGCAGCCTCTTCCAAGAGACCCAGTACTTC. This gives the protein CASSLFQETQYF.

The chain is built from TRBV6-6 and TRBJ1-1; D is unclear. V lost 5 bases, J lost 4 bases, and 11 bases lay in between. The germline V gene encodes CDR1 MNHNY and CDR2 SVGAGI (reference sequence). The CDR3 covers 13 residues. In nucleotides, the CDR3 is TGTGCCAGCAGTCCCCGGGAGGGCACTGAAGCTTTCTTT. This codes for CASSPREGTEAFF.

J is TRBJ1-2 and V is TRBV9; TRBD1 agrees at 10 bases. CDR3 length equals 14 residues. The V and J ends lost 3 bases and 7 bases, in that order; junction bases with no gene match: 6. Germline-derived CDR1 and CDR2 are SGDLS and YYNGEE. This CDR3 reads CASSADRGRGGYTF. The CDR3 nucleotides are TGTGCCAGCAGCGCCGACAGGGGGCGAGGTGGCTACACCTTC.

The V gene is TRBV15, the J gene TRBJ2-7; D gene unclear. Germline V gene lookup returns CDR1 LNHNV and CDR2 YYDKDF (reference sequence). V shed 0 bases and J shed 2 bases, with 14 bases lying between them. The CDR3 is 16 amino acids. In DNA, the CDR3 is TGTGCCACCAGCAGAGATCCCCTCTTTGGGGCCTACGAGCAGTACTTC. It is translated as CATSRDPLFGAYEQYF.

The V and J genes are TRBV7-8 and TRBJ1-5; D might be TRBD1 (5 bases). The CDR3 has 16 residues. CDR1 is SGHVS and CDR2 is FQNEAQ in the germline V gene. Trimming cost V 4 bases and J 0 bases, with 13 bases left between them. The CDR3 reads CASSYRTRNSNQPQHF. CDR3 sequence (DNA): TGTGCCAGCAGCTACCGGACACGCAATAGCAATCAGCCCCAGCATTTT.

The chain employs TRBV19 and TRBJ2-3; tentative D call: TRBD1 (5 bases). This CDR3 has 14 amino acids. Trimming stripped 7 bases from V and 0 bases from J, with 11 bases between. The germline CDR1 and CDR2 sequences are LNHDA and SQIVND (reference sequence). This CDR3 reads CASNRQLSTDTQYF. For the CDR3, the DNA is TGTGCCAGTAATCGACAGCTCAGCACAGATACGCAGTATTTT.

The DNA for the CDR3 is TGTGCCAGCTCATCGACAGGGGCCACTGAAGCTTTCTTT. Protein sequence: CASSSTGATEAFF. The chain is built from TRBV18 and TRBJ1-1; TRBD1 matches at 8 bases. The V gene end was trimmed by 5 bases and the J gene end by 4 bases; junction bases not matched to a gene: 3. Germline V gene data show CDR1 as KGHSH and CDR2 as LQKENI. The CDR3 consists of 13 residues.

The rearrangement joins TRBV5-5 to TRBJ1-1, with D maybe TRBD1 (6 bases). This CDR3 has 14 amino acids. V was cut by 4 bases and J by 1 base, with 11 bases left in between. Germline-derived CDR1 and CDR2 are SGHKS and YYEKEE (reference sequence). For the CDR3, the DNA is TGTGCCAGCAGCGTGGGACACACGAACACTGAAGCTTTCTTT. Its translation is CASSVGHTNTEAFF.

CDR3 loop: CASSLGGTQYF. Here the CDR3 DNA reads TGTGCCAGCAGCCTAGGGGGTACCCAGTACTTC. V gene TRBV7-9 combines with J gene TRBJ2-5, with TRBD1 as a possible D gene (6 bases). From germline, CDR1 is SEHNR and CDR2 FQNEAQ (reference sequence). The CDR3 covers 11 residues. V dropped 5 bases and J dropped 8 bases, with 9 bases sitting between them.

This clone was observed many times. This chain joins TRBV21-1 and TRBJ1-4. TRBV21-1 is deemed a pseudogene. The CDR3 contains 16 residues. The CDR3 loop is CASSTRGQATNEKLFF. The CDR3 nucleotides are TGTGCCAGCAGCACTCGAGGGCAAGCAACTAATGAAAAACTGTTTTTT.

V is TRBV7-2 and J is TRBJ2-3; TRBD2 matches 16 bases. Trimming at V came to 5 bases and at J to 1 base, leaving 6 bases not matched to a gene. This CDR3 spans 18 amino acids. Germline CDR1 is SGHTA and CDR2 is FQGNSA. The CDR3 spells CASSPGTSGRARTDTQYF. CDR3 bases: TGTGCCAGCAGCCCCGGGACTAGCGGGAGGGCCCGCACAGATACGCAGTATTTT.

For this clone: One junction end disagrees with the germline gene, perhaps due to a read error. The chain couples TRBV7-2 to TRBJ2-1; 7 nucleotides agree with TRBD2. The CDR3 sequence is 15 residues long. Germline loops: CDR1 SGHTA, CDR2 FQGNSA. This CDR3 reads CASSLAWAGENEQFF. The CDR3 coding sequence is TGTGCCAGCAGCCTAGCCTGGGCGGGAGAGAATGAGCAGTTCTTC.